Listed below are T cell receptor beta chains from one sample, sequenced in a study of shared clonotypes between healthy human individuals. TCRdb's table, derived via immunoSEQ multiplex PCR, lists solely in-frame clones and lacks some. The table shows roughly 1 million clones, with around three quarters occurring only once. Sequenced: memory CD4+ T cells from PBMCs. The receptors stem from a man aged 18 to 29 in good health. Some clones in this sample may be carry-over from other donors' samples. The CDR3 runs from the conserved cysteine through the conserved F or W. A D gene is named only where the DNA matches it firmly. Clone size appears in some rows only: once, few, many, or a class for an expanded clone.

J,size,length,D,V,DNA,CDR3
TRBJ2-7,.,13,.,TRBV21-1,TGTGCCAGCAAAAAGGGGGTTTCCTACGAGCAGTACTTC,CASKKGVSYEQYF
TRBJ1-1,.,14,TRBD1,TRBV29-1,TGCAGCGTTGCTTGGACAGGGGGTGTGACTGAAGCTTTCTTT,CSVAWTGGVTEAFF
TRBJ2-3,.,17,TRBD2,TRBV4-2,TGTGCCAGCAGCCAGGGGCCTAGCGGGAGCCTCACAGATACGCAGTATTTT,CASSQGPSGSLTDTQYF
TRBJ2-7,.,15,.,TRBV18,TGTGCCAGCTCACCCTTGGTTCAGGGTCCCTACGAGCAGTACTTC,CASSPLVQGPYEQYF
TRBJ2-1,.,15,.,TRBV15,TGTGCCACCAGCAGAGATTCTTGGACGGGGAATGAGCAGTTCTTC,CATSRDSWTGNEQFF
TRBJ1-4,.,16,.,TRBV18,TGTGCCAGCTCACTTAACGGAGGGGCCCGCGACGAAAAACTGTTTTTT,CASSLNGGARDEKLFF
TRBJ2-5,.,16,TRBD2,TRBV6-6,TGTGCCAGCAGTCAAGGAGGAGCGGGAGCGGGTGAGACCCAGTACTTC,CASSQGGAGAGETQYF
TRBJ2-1,.,15,.,TRBV4-3,TGCGCCAGCAGCCAAACGACGGGACATGGGAATGAGCAGTTCTTC,CASSQTTGHGNEQFF
TRBJ1-1,few,14,.,TRBV5-8,TGTGCCAGCAGCTTGGGGCGGCTGAACACTGAAGCTTTCTTT,CASSLGRLNTEAFF
TRBJ2-3,.,17,TRBD2,TRBV9,TGTGCCAGCACCTTCAGGCCGGGGCTAGCGGGAGAAGATACGCAGTATTTT,CASTFRPGLAGEDTQYF
TRBJ2-7,.,17,TRBD2,TRBV7-9,TGTGCCAGCAGCCCGTGGAATAGCGGGAGGGCCGTCTACGAGCAGTACTTC,CASSPWNSGRAVYEQYF
TRBJ1-5,.,15,.,TRBV18,TGTGCCAGCTCACCCGGAAGGACGGACAATCAGCCCCAGCATTTT,CASSPGRTDNQPQHF
TRBJ2-1,.,15,TRBD2,TRBV4-1,TGCGCCAGCAGCCCAGGGACTAGCGACGACAATGAGCAGTTCTTC,CASSPGTSDDNEQFF
TRBJ1-1,.,15,TRBD1,TRBV2,TGTGCCAGCAGTCAACAGGGGGCCATGAACACTGAAGCTTTCTTT,CASSQQGAMNTEAFF
TRBJ2-7,.,14,TRBD1,TRBV5-4,TGTGCCAGCAGCTCCAAACAGGGGGCGGGTGAGCAGTACTTC,CASSSKQGAGEQYF
TRBJ2-2,once,16,.,TRBV7-9,TGTGCCAGCAGCTTCTTACGGCTCTCGAACACCGGGGAGCTGTTTTTT,CASSFLRLSNTGELFF
TRBJ2-3,.,12,.,TRBV2,TGTGCCAGCAGTGCCGTCCCAGATACGCAGTATTTT,CASSAVPDTQYF
TRBJ2-3,.,13,.,TRBV25-1,TGTGCCAGTAATACCTATTCTAGTGGGGGGCAGTATTTT,CASNTYSSGGQYF
TRBJ2-6,once,17,.,TRBV10-3,TGTGCCATCAGTGATTGGACAGACTACTCTGGGGCCAACGTCCTGACTTTC,CAISDWTDYSGANVLTF
TRBJ2-5,.,15,.,TRBV25-1,TGTGCCAGCAGTTCCCGAGGCGCCTCGCAAGAGACCCAGTACTTC,CASSSRGASQETQYF
TRBJ2-5,.,18,TRBD2,TRBV7-9,TGTGCCAGCAGCCGCGGGACTAGCGGGATTTGGAGGGAAGAGACCCAGTACTTC,CASSRGTSGIWREETQYF
TRBJ2-5,.,13,.,TRBV4-2,TGTGCCAGCAGCTCCCCCGGTCTGGAGACCCAGTACTTC,CASSSPGLETQYF
TRBJ1-4,.,18,.,TRBV5-1,TGCGCCAGCAGCTTGGGGGTGACATCAGGAAACAGGAATGAAAAACTGTTTTTT,CASSLGVTSGNRNEKLFF
TRBJ2-3,once,15,.,TRBV5-1,TGCGCCAGCAGCTTGGCCGGCAGGACGGTAGATACGCAGTATTTT,CASSLAGRTVDTQYF
TRBJ1-2,.,15,.,TRBV5-5,TGTGCCAGCAGCTTGAAGGGCCAGGGTCACTATGGCTACACCTTC,CASSLKGQGHYGYTF
TRBJ1-1,.,15,TRBD1,TRBV25-1,TGTGCCAGCACCCCATCGACAGGGGGTTGGACTGAAGCTTTCTTT,CASTPSTGGWTEAFF
TRBJ2-7,once,19,.,TRBV9,TGTGCCAGCAGCGTACTCCCCGACGGGGTATCCAGTCGAATCTACGAGCAGTACTTC,CASSVLPDGVSSRIYEQYF
TRBJ2-7,.,13,.,TRBV5-1,TGCGCCAGCAGCTTGGTAGGCGTGGAGGAGCAGTACTTC,CASSLVGVEEQYF
TRBJ2-1,once,15,TRBD2,TRBV7-2,TGTGCCAGCAGTAATAGCGGGACGAACTACAATGAGCAGTTCTTC,CASSNSGTNYNEQFF